These 15 T cell receptor beta chains were sequenced from one sample in a study of blood T cells in healthy people across ages. Sample-barcoded 5' priming and a J-beta primer mix drove a second PCR of roughly 7 to 11 cycles. TCRdb processed the 5' RACE reads anew with MiXCR; each CDR3 protein has one entry. The data show some 550,000 distinct CDR3 sequences, under 55% seen once. The specimen was blood. The receptor source for this set is a man aged 80 or over in good health.

The chain employs TRBV4-1 and TRBJ1-5; D not certain. The CDR3 totals 17 residues. V lost 1 base and J 5 bases, leaving 18 bases between the germline ends. Germline V lookup: CDR1 MGHRA, CDR2 YSYEKL. The CDR3 protein is CASSQGSGRLPHQPQHF. CDR3 nucleotides: TGCGCCAGCAGCCAAGGGTCCGGACGACTACCCCATCAGCCCCAGCATTTT.

There are a few counts of this clonotype. The genes are TRBV7-2 and TRBJ1-6; no clear D gene. CDR3 size: 18 residues. Germline CDR1 reads SGHTA; CDR2 reads FQGNSA. V was pared by 0 bases and J by 0 bases, with 12 bases between. The CDR3, as DNA: TGTGCCAGCAGCTTAGCTCGCGGTCTTTCCTCCTATAATTCACCCCTCCACTTT. Its translation is CASSLARGLSSYNSPLHF.

The chain has TRBV6-2 or TRBV6-3 and TRBJ2-1; D is ambiguous. The length of the CDR3 is 12 residues. Trimming pared 8 bases from V and 10 bases from J, leaving 15 bases between. CDR1 and CDR2 from the germline V gene are MNHEY and SVGEGT. The CDR3 protein is CASRPTLYEQFF. The CDR3 DNA reads TGTGCCAGCCGACCTACCTTGTACGAGCAGTTCTTC.

The sample holds many counts of this clonotype. V and J are TRBV6-6 and TRBJ2-4; 11 bases map to TRBD2. Trimming removed 5 bases from V and 9 bases from J; junction bases left unmatched: 6. Germline assignment: CDR1 MNHNY and CDR2 SVGAGI (reference sequence). The CDR3 is 14 residues long. This CDR3 is CASSNSGGAGIQYF. The CDR3 nucleotides read TGTGCCAGCAGTAATAGCGGGGGGGCTGGCATTCAGTACTTC.

This clonotype turned up a few times. The chain employs TRBV7-9 and TRBJ1-1; D possibly corresponds to TRBD1 (6 bases). Germline lookup yields CDR1 SEHNR and CDR2 FQNEAQ (reference sequence). V was pared by 1 base and J by 2 bases, with 8 bases between. This CDR3 is 14 amino acids long. CDR3: CASSLGTENTEAFF. In DNA, the CDR3 is TGTGCCAGCAGCTTAGGGACAGAAAACACTGAAGCTTTCTTT.

The V call is TRBV5-6, the J call TRBJ1-2; TRBD1 is a possible D gene (5 bases). Per the germline V gene, CDR1 is SGHDT and CDR2 is YYEEEE. The length of the CDR3 is 13 residues. Trimming shortened V by 4 bases and J by 3 bases, and 10 bases separated the two germline ends. The CDR3 coding sequence is TGTGCCAGCAGCGACCGGGGCTACTATGGCTACACCTTC. Protein sequence: CASSDRGYYGYTF.

V and J are TRBV18 and TRBJ2-1; TRBD1 might be the D (5 bases). With 3 bases removed from V and 5 bases from J, the gap between germline ends came to 11 bases. Germline V gives CDR1 KGHSH, CDR2 LQKENI. The CDR3 totals 14 residues. The CDR3 region is CASSPYRSDNEQFF. The CDR3 DNA reads as TGTGCCAGCTCACCTTACAGGTCGGACAATGAGCAGTTCTTC. The variable domain in full, with the rest retrieved from reference TRBV18 and TRBJ2-1, is NAGVMQNPRHLVRRRGQEARLRCSPMKGHSHVYWYRQLPEEGLKFMVYLQKENIIDESGMPKERFSAEFPKEGPSILRIQQVVRGDSAAYFCASSPYRSDNEQFFGPGTRLTVL.

Of note for this clonotype: A read error may be the cause here, since a much bigger clone is one base away. The chain has TRBV7-9 and TRBJ1-6, with D uncertain. V lost 5 bases to trimming and J lost 10 bases, with 12 bases between them. The length of the CDR3 is 13 residues. Germline CDR1 reads SEHNR; CDR2 reads FQNEAQ (reference sequence). DNA of the CDR3: TGTGCCAGCAGCGTAAACTTCGGGTCACCCCTCCACTTT. Its translation: CASSVNFGSPLHF.

The chain is built from TRBV28 and TRBJ2-5, with 7 bases aligning to TRBD1. Germline loops: CDR1 MDHEN, CDR2 SYDVKM. Unmatched junction bases numbered 12, after V lost 3 bases and J lost 11 bases. This CDR3 has 14 residues. CDR3 sequence (DNA): TGTGCCAGCAGTTTGGGGGCCGCCCAGGGGGAGCAGTACTTC. Translation gives CASSLGAAQGEQYF.

This clonotype was seen at least ten times. The chain has TRBV6-5 and TRBJ1-2, with 8 bases that match TRBD1. V was clipped by 6 bases and J by 9 bases; unmatched bases: 9. The CDR3 has 13 residues. Germline V gene lookup returns CDR1 MNHEY and CDR2 SVGAGI. The CDR3, as DNA: TGTGCCAGCAGCCGCCCGACAGGGGATAGCTACACCTTC. It encodes CASSRPTGDSYTF.

This chain joins TRBV27 and TRBJ2-7, with D possibly matching TRBD2 (6 bases). Germline assignment: CDR1 MNHEY and CDR2 SMNVEV (reference sequence). Trimming left V 11 bases short and J 0 bases short, with 17 bases between. The CDR3 has 14 residues. CDR3 in amino acids: CALRGGMSSYEQYF. DNA for the CDR3: TGTGCCCTCCGGGGCGGGATGAGCTCCTACGAGCAGTACTTC.

For this clonotype: The junction differs from germline at one of its ends, possibly a read error. The chain carries TRBV6-5 and TRBJ1-3; D unresolved. Germline V lookup: CDR1 MNHEY, CDR2 SVGAGI. This CDR3 is 16 amino acids long. CDR3 region: CASCYLNRGRGNTIYF. The DNA for the CDR3 is TGTGCCAGCTGTTACCTGAATCGGGGTCGGGGAAACACCATATATTTT.

The chain joins TRBV29-1 to TRBJ2-2, with unresolved D. The V end was cut by 3 bases, the J end by 3 bases, with 8 bases between. The length of the CDR3 is 13 residues. The germline V gene encodes CDR1 SQVTM and CDR2 ANQGSEA. DNA for the CDR3: TGCAGCGTTGAGTGGGCCTACACCGGGGAGCTGTTTTTT. This codes for CSVEWAYTGELFF.

This clonotype has ten or more counts. The chain's CDR3 is CASSLSGRRETQYF. The CDR3 bases are TGTGCCAGCAGCCTTAGCGGGAGACGGGAGACCCAGTACTTC. This chain uses TRBV6-5 with TRBJ2-5, with 9 nucleotides matching TRBD2. The V and J ends lost 6 bases and 5 bases, in that order; junction bases with no gene match: 7. The CDR3 has 14 residues. Germline CDR1 MNHEY, CDR2 SVGAGI.

V gene TRBV5-1 combines with J gene TRBJ2-5, with unresolved D. CDR1 is SGHRS and CDR2 is YFSETQ in the germline V gene. This CDR3 is built from 13 residues. The ends were cut back, 2 bases at V and 1 base at J, with 6 bases in the middle. Written as DNA, the CDR3 is TGCGCCAGCAGCTTTACAACCCAAGAGACCCAGTACTTC. It encodes CASSFTTQETQYF.